This passage covers 9 T cell receptor beta chains from one sample sequenced in a study of blood T cell repertoires in COVID-19. Profiled with immunoSEQ multiplex PCR; TCRdb holds only in-frame clones, not every one. Here the sample spans some 31,000 clones, approximately 78% being singletons. Source material: peripheral blood. The receptors stem from a woman aged 60-75 years with acute or convalescent COVID-19.

This sequence joins TRBV5-1 and TRBJ2-5, with 7 bases matching TRBD1. J was trimmed by 2 bases and V by 2 bases; bases with no gene match: 6. There are 15 residues in the CDR3. In germline, CDR1 is SGHRS, CDR2 YFSETQ. Here the CDR3 reads CASSFYRDRQETQYF. The CDR3 DNA is TGCGCCAGCAGCTTTTACCGGGACAGACAAGAGACCCAGTACTTC.

The V gene is TRBV7-3, the J gene TRBJ2-7, with a tentative D call TRBD1 (7 bases). Trimming shortened V by 3 bases and J by 4 bases, and 16 bases separated the two germline ends. There are 15 residues in the CDR3. CDR1 SGHTA and CDR2 FQGTGA come from the germline V gene. As DNA, the CDR3 is TGTGCCAGCAGCTTGTCGGGGGACAGTACTTACGAGCAGTACTTC. Amino acids: CASSLSGDSTYEQYF.

The chain links TRBV10-3 to TRBJ1-1, with D unresolved. This CDR3 spans 13 amino acids. Germline V gene lookup returns CDR1 ENHRY and CDR2 SYGVKD. V was clipped by 3 bases and J by 1 base, with 6 bases between them. In DNA form, the CDR3 reads TGTGCCATCAGTGACTCTCGGAACACTGAAGCTTTCTTT. Translation: CAISDSRNTEAFF.

This chain links TRBV3-1 (or the pseudogene TRBV3-2) with TRBJ2-7; D is uncertain. V lost 1 base and J 3 bases, leaving 4 bases between the germline ends. Germline loops: CDR1 LGHDT, CDR2 YNNKEL (reference sequence). This CDR3 spans 12 amino acids. DNA for the CDR3: TGTGCCAGCAGCCAAGCCATCTACGAGCAGTACTTC. It translates to CASSQAIYEQYF.

The chain joins TRBV25-1 to TRBJ1-1; possibly TRBD1 for D (6 bases). This CDR3 contains 13 residues. V shed 6 bases and J shed 3 bases, with 11 bases lying between them. Germline loops: CDR1 MGHDK, CDR2 SYGVNS. In nucleotides, the CDR3 is TGTGCCAGCAGCGGACAGAGCTACACTGAAGCTTTCTTT. Translated, it gives CASSGQSYTEAFF. Drawing the rest from reference TRBV25-1 and TRBJ1-1, the complete variable domain is EADIYQTPRYLVIGTGKKITLECSQTMGHDKMYWYQQDPGMELHLIHYSYGVNSTEKGDLSSESTVSRIRTEHFPLTLESARPSHTSQYLCASSGQSYTEAFFGQGTRLTVV.

J is TRBJ1-2 and V is TRBV6-4; 7 nucleotides match TRBD1. Germline CDR1 MRHNA, CDR2 SNTAGT. The CDR3 consists of 13 residues. Unmatched junction bases numbered 8, after V lost 5 bases and J lost 8 bases. The CDR3 DNA sequence: TGTGCCAGCAGTCCCACAGGGGCGGGAGGCTACACCTTC. It encodes CASSPTGAGGYTF.

The V call is TRBV30, the J call TRBJ1-4; 7 nucleotides align to TRBD1. The CDR3 covers 14 residues. The V gene end was trimmed by 5 bases and the J gene end by 3 bases; junction bases not matched to a gene: 6. Looked up from germline, CDR1 is GTSNPN and CDR2 is SVGIG (reference sequence). The chain's CDR3 is CAWAVGTANEKLFF. The DNA of the CDR3 is TGTGCCTGGGCCGTGGGGACAGCTAATGAAAAACTGTTTTTT.

This clone was seen once. J is TRBJ2-1 and V is TRBV4-1, with D unresolved. The CDR3 has 13 amino acids. Trimming pared 1 base from V and 5 bases from J, leaving 6 bases between. Germline V CDR1 and CDR2: MGHRA, YSYEKL. The CDR3 is CASSQVANNEQFF. The DNA of the CDR3 is TGCGCCAGCAGCCAAGTGGCAAACAATGAGCAGTTCTTC.

V is TRBV7-9 and J is TRBJ2-7; 7 bases line up with TRBD2. Trimming cost V 7 bases and J 4 bases; bases outside gene matches: 13. CDR1 is SEHNR, CDR2 FQNEAQ, per germline (reference sequence). This CDR3 spans 15 amino acids. The CDR3 sequence: CASTARLGGEYEQYF. CDR3 bases: TGTGCCAGCACCGCCCGCTTGGGAGGGGAATACGAGCAGTACTTC.